A selection of T cell receptor beta chains follows, all from one sample in a study of metastatic and nonmetastatic thyroid tumors. TCRdb reanalyzed the PCR reads via MiXCR. The sample has 23,000 or so clones; about 28% are singletons. What was sequenced was tumor tissue. All receptors come from a male donor with papillary thyroid cancer or a benign thyroid nodule (not recorded which). Some clones in this sample may be carry-over from other donors' samples. CDR3s include the opening cysteine and the closing phenylalanine or tryptophan. D genes are given only for firm matches. A row's size may be missing; if present it is once, few, many or a size class.

. | TRBJ2-5 | TRBV11-3 | . | CASSSPSRVGVETQYF | TGTGCCAGCAGCTCTCCCTCCAGGGTCGGAGTAGAGACCCAGTACTTC
. | TRBJ2-2 | TRBV5-1 | . | CASSLLGQNTGELFF | TGCGCCAGCAGCTTATTGGGACAGAACACCGGGGAGCTGTTTTTT
. | TRBJ1-2 | TRBV16 | many | CASRPKRVYGYTF | TGTGCCAGCAGACCCAAGCGGGTCTATGGCTACACCTTC
. | TRBJ2-7 | TRBV11-3 | . | CASRYGGAYEQYF | TGTGCCAGCAGATACGGGGGAGCCTACGAGCAGTACTTC
. | TRBJ1-3 | TRBV30 | few | CAWISQQRTGNTIYF | TGTGCCTGGATCAGCCAACAGAGAACTGGAAACACCATATATTTT
TRBD2 | TRBJ2-2 | TRBV6-1 | few | CASRSGGADTGELFF | TGTGCCAGCAGGAGCGGGGGGGCCGACACCGGGGAGCTGTTTTTT
. | TRBJ1-2 | TRBV6-1 | . | CASRTDNYGYTF | TGTGCCAGCCGCACGGATAACTATGGCTACACCTTC
. | TRBJ2-1 | TRBV7-6 | . | CASSLEGSEQFF | TGTGCCAGCAGCTTAGAAGGGAGTGAGCAGTTCTTC
. | TRBJ1-2 | TRBV27 | . | CASSLFASFRGYYGYTF | TGTGCCAGCAGTTTATTCGCCTCTTTCAGAGGGTACTATGGCTACACCTTC
TRBD1 | TRBJ2-7 | TRBV2 | . | CASKKDRLVEQYF | TGTGCCAGCAAAAAGGACAGGCTAGTCGAGCAGTACTTC
. | TRBJ2-1 | TRBV3-1 | many | CASSQTPDYMQFF | TGTGCCAGCAGCCAGACTCCGGACTACATGCAGTTCTTC
TRBD2 | TRBJ2-1 | TRBV20-1 | . | CSAPAGLAGYNEQFF | TGCAGTGCCCCCGCAGGACTAGCGGGATACAATGAGCAGTTCTTC
. | TRBJ2-7 | TRBV5-1 | . | CASSLDRQDHYEQYF | TGCGCCAGCAGCTTGGATAGGCAGGACCACTACGAGCAGTACTTC
TRBD2 | TRBJ2-7 | TRBV6-1 | . | CASSEQSSGSYEQYF | TGTGCCAGCAGTGAACAGTCTAGCGGCTCCTACGAGCAGTACTTC
. | TRBJ2-2 | TRBV9 | . | CASSVSGALRTGELFF | TGTGCCAGCAGCGTCTCGGGGGCGCTTAGAACCGGGGAGCTGTTTTTT
TRBD1 | TRBJ2-2 | TRBV11-2 | . | CASSLIGQGTGELFF | TGTGCCAGCAGCTTGATTGGACAGGGGACCGGGGAGCTGTTTTTT
TRBD1 | TRBJ1-2 | TRBV2 | few | CASSVGGGNGYTF | TGTGCCAGCAGTGTGGGAGGGGGCAATGGCTACACCTTC
TRBD1 | TRBJ2-6 | TRBV7-6 | . | CASSLWSRAFTGETGANVLTF | TGTGCCAGCAGCTTATGGAGTCGGGCCTTTACAGGGGAGACTGGGGCCAACGTCCTGACTTTC
. | TRBJ2-3 | TRBV6-4 | many | CASSTDAGKGTDTQYF | TGTGCCAGCAGCACAGACGCAGGGAAGGGCACAGATACGCAGTATTTT
. | TRBJ2-7 | TRBV19 | few | CASSLEAFYDEQYF | TGTGCCAGTAGTCTTGAGGCCTTCTACGACGAGCAGTACTTC
TRBD1 | TRBJ2-7 | TRBV7-6 | . | CASSALQGSYEQYF | TGTGCCAGCAGCGCATTACAGGGGTCCTACGAGCAGTACTTC
. | TRBJ2-1 | TRBV13 | . | CASSLRTNEQFF | TGTGCCAGCAGCCTCCGGACCAATGAGCAGTTCTTC
TRBD1 | TRBJ1-5 | TRBV20-1 | . | CSARDQYRGQSNNQPQHF | TGCAGTGCTAGAGATCAGTACAGGGGACAATCCAACAATCAGCCCCAGCATTTT
. | TRBJ2-7 | TRBV29-1 | many | CSVLTNVYEQYF | TGCAGCGTGCTCACAAATGTTTACGAGCAGTACTTC
TRBD1 | TRBJ1-6 | TRBV7-3 | . | CASSYGTGNSPLHF | TGTGCCAGCAGCTACGGGACAGGCAATTCACCCCTCCACTTT
. | TRBJ1-2 | TRBV6-1 | few | CATSGLRNGYGYTF | TGTGCCACCTCTGGGCTCAGGAATGGCTATGGCTACACCTTC
TRBD2 | TRBJ2-7 | TRBV30 | . | CAWSVFRTSGSSYEQYF | TGTGCCTGGAGTGTATTTAGGACTAGCGGGTCTTCCTACGAGCAGTACTTC
TRBD2 | TRBJ2-1 | TRBV27 | . | CASSLRARLALMNEQFF | TGTGCCAGCAGCCTCCGAGCCAGACTAGCCCTAATGAATGAGCAGTTCTTC
. | TRBJ2-5 | TRBV12-3/TRBV12-4 | few | CASSSLGGETQYF | TGTGCCAGCAGTTCATTAGGGGGAGAGACCCAGTACTTC
. | TRBJ1-1 | TRBV5-1 | . | CASRAGWDKNTEAFF | TGCGCCAGCAGAGCAGGGTGGGATAAGAACACTGAAGCTTTCTTT
TRBD2 | TRBJ2-7 | TRBV18 | . | CASSPPRLAGNYEQYF | TGTGCCAGCTCACCACCGAGACTAGCGGGGAACTACGAGCAGTACTTC
TRBD1 | TRBJ1-6 | TRBV19 | medium-sized | CASGDRANSPLHF | TGTGCCAGTGGGGACAGGGCCAATTCACCCCTCCACTTT
. | TRBJ1-1 | TRBV6-2/TRBV6-3 | medium-sized | CASSGTLSGGTEAFF | TGTGCCAGCAGCGGGACTCTATCCGGGGGGACTGAAGCTTTCTTT
. | TRBJ2-1 | TRBV18 | many | CASSPPASRVDNEQFF | TGTGCCAGCTCACCACCGGCTAGTAGAGTCGACAATGAGCAGTTCTTC
TRBD2 | TRBJ2-1 | TRBV4-2 | . | CASSLTSGSINEQFF | TGTGCCAGCAGCCTGACTAGCGGTAGTATCAATGAGCAGTTCTTC
TRBD1 | TRBJ2-1 | TRBV24-1 | medium-sized | CATSDNRGLDNEQFF | TGTGCCACCAGTGATAACAGGGGTTTAGACAATGAGCAGTTCTTC
. | TRBJ1-1 | TRBV2 | medium-sized | CASSPTTGIAEAFF | TGTGCCAGCAGCCCAACAACAGGGATCGCTGAAGCTTTCTTT
TRBD1 | TRBJ1-1 | TRBV12-3/TRBV12-4 | few | CASSSYRGVNTEAFF | TGTGCCAGCAGTTCCTACAGGGGGGTGAACACTGAAGCTTTCTTT
. | TRBJ1-4 | TRBV28 | few | CASRTSHVTLGGLFF | TGTGCCAGCAGGACGTCCCACGTGACGCTGGGGGGGCTGTTTTTT
. | TRBJ2-3 | TRBV5-1 | . | CASSSLQGSDTQYF | TGCGCCAGCAGCTCCCTGCAGGGCTCAGATACGCAGTATTTT
TRBD2 | TRBJ2-1 | TRBV6-2/TRBV6-3 | medium-sized | CASSPGRRETDEQFF | TGTGCCAGCAGCCCCGGACGGCGGGAGACTGATGAGCAGTTCTTC
. | TRBJ1-5 | TRBV10-3 | . | CAISATGRGQPQHF | TGTGCCATCAGTGCCACAGGTCGCGGACAGCCCCAGCATTTT
TRBD2 | TRBJ2-7 | TRBV6-1 | . | CASSPTVGTSGSNEQYF | TGTGCCAGCAGTCCCACCGTCGGGACTAGCGGGAGCAACGAGCAGTACTTC
TRBD1 | TRBJ1-1 | TRBV24-1 | . | CATSEGQGAEAFF | TGTGCCACCAGTGAAGGACAGGGCGCTGAAGCTTTCTTT
. | TRBJ2-7 | TRBV11-2 | . | CASSLVGDDSYEQYF | TGTGCCAGCAGCTTAGTAGGGGACGACTCCTACGAGCAGTACTTC